Below, 24 T cell receptor beta chains from the same sample are listed, as sequenced in a study of shared clonotypes between healthy human individuals (dated by TCRdb to 2020 to 2021). For the CD8 naive samples, CD45RO-negative cells were positively selected for CCR7, yielding a CD45RA+CCR7+ population from which TemRA cells were excluded. Libraries came from the immunoSEQ multiplex PCR assay. TCRdb holds this immuneACCESS table with in-frame rearrangements only. Some clones are missing; in checked studies, unresolved V genes explain under half, and the rest has no known cause. This sample holds nearly 2 million clones; about 95% were observed only once. In total, the top ten clones hold under 1.5% of the sample. Source material: naive CD8+ T cells sorted from blood. This specimen's cell subset or site label, per the study, means: CD45RA+CCR7+. These receptors all stem from a man younger than 35 in good health.

The CDR3 DNA reads TGTGCCAGCAGCTTGGCAGTCTCCTACGAGCAGTACTTC. Protein product: CASSLAVSYEQYF. The chain employs TRBV5-8 and TRBJ2-7; D is unresolved. Between the trimmed V and J ends, which lost 0 bases and 0 bases, there was a span of 4 bases. Germline CDR1 is SGHTS and CDR2 is YDEGEE. The CDR3 has 13 residues.

This rearrangement joins TRBV5-1 to TRBJ2-7; 8 bases are shared with TRBD1. The CDR3 contains 15 residues. V gave up 4 bases and J gave up 3 bases; unmatched junction bases: 9. Per the germline V gene, CDR1 is SGHRS and CDR2 is YFSETQ. In nucleotides, the CDR3 is TGCGCCAGCAGCCTCCGGACAGGGTCTAACTACGAGCAGTACTTC. Translation: CASSLRTGSNYEQYF.

This rearrangement joins TRBV2 to TRBJ2-7, with 11 nucleotides matching TRBD1. The junction had 16 bases not matched to a gene; V was cut back by 9 bases and J by 9 bases. This CDR3 is 15 amino acids long. Germline-derived CDR1 and CDR2 are SNHLY and FYNNEI. CDR3 in amino acids: CASMGQGEAGDGQYF. The CDR3 nucleotides are TGTGCCAGTATGGGACAGGGGGAAGCGGGCGACGGGCAGTACTTC. The full variable domain, with the rest looked up from reference TRBV2 and TRBJ2-7, is EPEVTQTPSHQVTQMGQEVILRCVPISNHLYFYWYRQILGQKVEFLVSFYNNEISEKSEIFDDQFSVERPDGSNFTLKIRSTKLEDSAMYFCASMGQGEAGDGQYFGPGTRLTVT.

The chain recombines TRBV30 with TRBJ2-1; possible D gene TRBD1, 5 bases. The CDR3 consists of 14 residues. The V gene's germline CDR1 is GTSNPN and CDR2 SVGIG (reference sequence). With 3 bases removed from V and 3 bases from J, the gap between germline ends came to 12 bases. This CDR3 reads CAWSETGFYNEQFF. For the CDR3, the DNA is TGTGCCTGGAGCGAAACAGGATTCTACAATGAGCAGTTCTTC.

The chain uses TRBV2 and TRBJ1-4; weak D call: TRBD1 (6 bases). Trimming left V 6 bases short and J 8 bases short, with 13 bases between. This CDR3 contains 13 residues. The germline CDR1 and CDR2 sequences are SNHLY and FYNNEI. CDR3 bases: TGTGCCAGCAGCAGATCAGGGGACGAAAAACTGTTTTTT. It yields the protein CASSRSGDEKLFF.

This rearrangement joins TRBV11-1 to TRBJ2-3; D might be TRBD1 (5 bases). Germline assignment: CDR1 SGHAT and CDR2 FQDESV (reference sequence). V was clipped by 0 bases and J by 4 bases, with 11 bases between them. CDR3 size: 15 residues. CDR3 coding DNA: TGTGCCAGCAGCTTAGCGGGGCTCGGCTCAGATACGCAGTATTTT. Translation gives CASSLAGLGSDTQYF.

This chain links TRBV28 with TRBJ1-6; no definite D call. Germline lookup yields CDR1 MDHEN and CDR2 SYDVKM. V lost 6 bases, J lost 0 bases, and 12 bases lay in between. CDR3 length equals 16 residues. For the CDR3, the DNA is TGTGCCAGCAGCCTCCTCTCCAACTCCTATAATTCACCCCTCCACTTT. This encodes CASSLLSNSYNSPLHF.

This sequence joins TRBV4-3 and TRBJ1-4; possible D gene TRBD1, 6 bases. The germline CDR1 and CDR2 sequences are LGHNA and YSLEER. The V gene lost 0 bases and the J gene lost 8 bases, with 16 bases spanning the gap. The CDR3 is made up of 16 amino acids. This CDR3 is CASSQDSTGIFEKLFF. For the CDR3, the DNA is TGCGCCAGCAGCCAAGACTCAACAGGGATTTTCGAAAAACTGTTTTTT.

V gene TRBV6-6 combines with J gene TRBJ2-7, with 8 positions matching TRBD1. The CDR3 has 16 residues. Per the germline V gene, CDR1 is MNHNY and CDR2 is SVGAGI (reference sequence). Trimming cost V 4 bases and J 3 bases; bases outside gene matches: 11. This CDR3 is CASSSTDRGLLYEQYF. As DNA, the CDR3 is TGTGCCAGCAGTTCCACCGACAGGGGACTCCTCTACGAGCAGTACTTC.

The J gene is TRBJ1-2, the V gene TRBV30; D possibly corresponds to TRBD1 (5 bases). The CDR3 loop spans 14 amino acids. From germline, CDR1 is GTSNPN and CDR2 SVGIG (reference sequence). V lost 3 bases, J lost 6 bases, and 17 bases lay in between. CDR3 coding DNA: TGTGCCTGGAGCGGTGGACAAACCGGCAATGGCTACACCTTC. This sequence encodes CAWSGGQTGNGYTF. Complete variable domain (other parts from reference TRBV30 and TRBJ1-2): SQTIHQWPATLVQPVGSPLSLECTVEGTSNPNLYWYRQAAGRGLQLLFYSVGIGQISSEVPQNLSASRPQDRQFILSSKKLLLSDSGFYLCAWSGGQTGNGYTFGSGTRLTVV.

The rearrangement uses TRBV7-2 and TRBJ2-1, with D maybe TRBD2 (6 bases). The V end was cut by 1 base, the J end by 14 bases, with 18 bases between. CDR3 length equals 14 residues. Germline-derived CDR1 and CDR2 are SGHTA and FQGNSA. CDR3 bases: TGTGCCAGCAGCTTAGGCTGGTTTGGGACTTCTAAGTTCTTC. Residues: CASSLGWFGTSKFF.

Details on this clone: This specimen includes other DNA sequences encoding the same CDR3. The V gene is TRBV19, the J gene TRBJ1-5; TRBD1 aligns across 7 bases. CDR1 and CDR2 from the germline V gene are LNHDA and SQIVND (reference sequence). V trimming: 5 bases; J trimming: 4 bases; junction bases outside the gene matches: 5. This CDR3 contains 14 residues. In DNA form, the CDR3 reads TGTGCCAGTAGTGTCCGGGACAGTAATCAGCCCCAGCATTTT. Translating gives CASSVRDSNQPQHF.

This clone showed up just once. The rearrangement links TRBV27 to TRBJ2-1, with TRBD1 matching over 9 bases. With 6 bases clipped from V and 6 bases from J, the junction kept 6 bases outside the gene matches. This CDR3 spans 14 amino acids. Germline V gene sequence: CDR1 MNHEY, CDR2 SMNVEV (reference sequence). CDR3 sequence (DNA): TGTGCCAGCAGCGCGGGACAGGGATTCAATGAGCAGTTCTTC. Protein sequence: CASSAGQGFNEQFF.

The chain carries TRBV5-1 and TRBJ2-7; 10 positions agree with TRBD1. The CDR3 runs to 15 residues. Germline V gives CDR1 SGHRS, CDR2 YFSETQ. With V trimmed by 4 bases and J by 5 bases, 9 bases remained unmatched. CDR3 sequence reads: CASSVTGTGVNEQYF. The DNA for the CDR3 is TGCGCCAGCAGCGTGACCGGGACAGGGGTCAACGAGCAGTACTTC. Full variable domain (remainder filled in from reference TRBV5-1 and TRBJ2-7): KAGVTQTPRYLIKTRGQQVTLSCSPISGHRSVSWYQQTPGQGLQFLFEYFSETQRNKGNFPGRFSGRQFSNSRSEMNVSTLELGDSALYLCASSVTGTGVNEQYFGPGTRLTVT.

V usage is TRBV29-1 and J usage is TRBJ2-2; no definite D call. There are 13 residues in the CDR3. Germline CDR1 reads SQVTM; CDR2 reads ANQGSEA. V dropped 1 base and J dropped 6 bases, with 9 bases sitting between them. The CDR3 region is CSVEGFLAGELFF. The CDR3 DNA follows: TGCAGCGTTGAAGGGTTTCTAGCCGGGGAGCTGTTTTTT.

The DNA for the CDR3 is TGTGCCTCCCACGAGATGACAGGGGGGAACACTGAAGCTTTCTTT. Protein sequence: CASHEMTGGNTEAFF. J is TRBJ1-1 and V is TRBV30; 9 nucleotides match TRBD1. The V and J ends lost 7 bases and 1 base, in that order; junction bases with no gene match: 10. Germline loops: CDR1 GTSNPN, CDR2 SVGIG (reference sequence). The CDR3 has 15 amino acids.

The chain couples TRBV5-4 to TRBJ2-1, with a tentative D call TRBD1 (5 bases). The V end was cut by 4 bases, the J end by 0 bases, with 11 bases between. The CDR3 has 15 amino acids. The germline V gene has CDR1 SGHNT and CDR2 YYREEE (reference sequence). CDR3 DNA sequence: TGTGCCAGCAGCCCGACAGTAAGCTCCTACAATGAGCAGTTCTTC. Amino acid sequence: CASSPTVSSYNEQFF. Full variable domain (outside the CDR3, taken from reference TRBV5-4 and TRBJ2-1): ETGVTQSPTHLIKTRGQQVTLRCSSQSGHNTVSWYQQALGQGPQFIFQYYREEENGRGNFPPRFSGLQFPNYSSELNVNALELDDSALYLCASSPTVSSYNEQFFGPGTRLTVL.

This chain connects TRBV19 to TRBJ2-3; 9 bases align to TRBD1. CDR1 is LNHDA, CDR2 SQIVND, per germline (reference sequence). V lost 10 bases, J lost 6 bases, and 5 bases stayed unmatched. The length of the CDR3 is 12 residues. CDR3 coding DNA: TGTGCCACGGACAGGGGTGACGATACGCAGTATTTT. Residues: CATDRGDDTQYF.

The chain couples TRBV6-1 to TRBJ1-2, with TRBD1 as a possible D gene (5 bases). The V end was cut by 8 bases, the J end by 8 bases, with 15 bases between. This CDR3 is 12 amino acids long. Germline values: CDR1 MNHNS, CDR2 SASEGT. CDR3: CASRLGGKGYTF. CDR3 nucleotide sequence: TGTGCCAGCCGGTTGGGGGGGAAGGGCTACACCTTC.

This chain links TRBV19 with TRBJ1-2, with D possibly being TRBD1 (6 bases). V lost 3 bases and J lost 4, with 21 bases in between. The CDR3 consists of 17 residues. CDR1 and CDR2 (germline): LNHDA, SQIVND (reference sequence). The chain's CDR3 is CASSIRRGQGHFYGYTF. DNA for the CDR3: TGTGCCAGTAGTATTCGGCGAGGGCAGGGGCATTTCTATGGCTACACCTTC.

The J gene is TRBJ1-3, the V gene TRBV21-1. TRBV21-1 constitutes a pseudogene. CDR3 length equals 18 residues. CDR3 bases: TGTGCCAGCAGCAAAGACTGTCCGATGCGGGCTTCCGGAAACACCATATATTTT. It codes for CASSKDCPMRASGNTIYF.

J is TRBJ2-1 and V is TRBV19; 7 positions match TRBD1. Trimming took 9 bases from V and 7 from J; bases not matched to a gene: 6. This CDR3 contains 12 residues. The germline V gene has CDR1 LNHDA and CDR2 SQIVND (reference sequence). The CDR3 is CASRQGLNEQFF. CDR3 coding DNA: TGTGCCAGCAGACAGGGTTTGAATGAGCAGTTCTTC.

This sequence joins TRBV19 and TRBJ2-2; TRBD1 is a possible D gene (5 bases). CDR1 and CDR2 (germline): LNHDA, SQIVND (reference sequence). CDR3 size: 13 residues. The V end lost 5 bases, the J end lost 5 bases, and 9 bases lay between the germline ends. The CDR3 region is CASSARDTGELFF. In nucleotides, the CDR3 is TGTGCCAGTAGTGCCAGGGATACCGGGGAGCTGTTTTTT.

V usage is TRBV30 and J usage is TRBJ1-2, with D unresolved. Between the trimmed V and J ends, which lost 0 bases and 8 bases, there was a span of 25 bases. This CDR3 is built from 17 residues. CDR1 and CDR2 (germline): GTSNPN, SVGIG (reference sequence). The DNA for the CDR3 is TGTGCCTGGAGTGTACCTGGGTGGGAGGGAGATTTGGACGGCTACACCTTC. This sequence encodes CAWSVPGWEGDLDGYTF.